Listed below are T cell receptor beta chains from one sample, sequenced in a study of T-cell memory formation after mild COVID-19. TCRdb re-called the 5' RACE reads with MiXCR, one entry per CDR3 protein. The sample contains 450,000 or so distinct CDR3 sequences, roughly 23% of which appear only once. The sample taken for sequencing was PBMCs or a T cell subset sorted from them (not recorded which). The source is an adult woman who had mild COVID-19 (a few samples of this study predate the infection). Cell type and time point are not known. The CDR3 runs from the conserved cysteine through the conserved F or W. A D gene is named only where the DNA matches it firmly. A clone size is listed for some rows: how often the clone was seen (once, few, many), or a class if it is expanded.

TRBD1,NA,TRBJ2-5,TRBV20-1,TGCAGTGCAAGACAGGGGTCACAAGAGACCCAGTACTTC,CSARQGSQETQYF
NA,NA,TRBJ2-1,TRBV5-1,TGCGCCAGCACCCCCCGGGAGAGCTCCTACAATGAGCAGTTCTTC,CASTPRESSYNEQFF
TRBD1,many,TRBJ2-7,TRBV25-1,TGTGCCAGCAGTGCCCCAGACAGGGCCAGCTCCTACGAGCAGTACTTC,CASSAPDRASSYEQYF
TRBD2,few,TRBJ2-3,TRBV10-3,TGTGCCATCAGAGGGACTAGCGGGATTGATACGCAGTATTTT,CAIRGTSGIDTQYF
NA,NA,TRBJ2-6,TRBV7-9,TGTGCCAGCAGCTCCCCCGATCAGGGGGCCAACGTCCTGACTTTC,CASSSPDQGANVLTF
NA,few,TRBJ2-6,TRBV7-9,TGTGCCAGCAGCTTAGAGGGTGGTGGGGCCAACGTCCTGACTTTC,CASSLEGGGANVLTF
NA,NA,TRBJ2-1,TRBV15,TGTGCCACCAGCAGTGGCCGGTCCTACAATGAGCAGTTCTTC,CATSSGRSYNEQFF
NA,NA,TRBJ1-1,TRBV7-9,TGTGCCAGCAGCTTAGATGGGACTAGGGAGGGCACTGAAGCTTTCTTT,CASSLDGTREGTEAFF
TRBD1,few,TRBJ2-5,TRBV12-3/TRBV12-4,TGTGCCAGCAGTTTTGGGTTGCCAGGGACAGCCCAAGAGACCCAGTACTTC,CASSFGLPGTAQETQYF
NA,NA,TRBJ2-7,TRBV20-1,TGCAGTGCTAGAGGCCCCGACGAGATCTACGAGCAGTACTTC,CSARGPDEIYEQYF
NA,NA,TRBJ2-7,TRBV9,TGTGCCAGCAGCGTAGACGCCGGGTACGAGCAGTACTTC,CASSVDAGYEQYF
TRBD1,few,TRBJ2-7,TRBV5-1,TGCGCCAGCAGCTTGGTGGGGACAGGGCCAGACGAGCAGTACTTC,CASSLVGTGPDEQYF
NA,NA,TRBJ2-1,TRBV3-1,TGTGCCAGCAGCCAAGGACGGTATGAGCAGTTCTTC,CASSQGRYEQFF
NA,NA,TRBJ2-5,TRBV7-4,TGTGCCAGCAGCTTTGTGTGCCGAAGCGCACAAGAGACCCAGTACTTC,CASSFVCRSAQETQYF
NA,many,TRBJ1-1,TRBV20-1,TGCAGTGCTCTCCAAGGGTTCCTCGCTGAAGCTTTCTTT,CSALQGFLAEAFF
TRBD1,NA,TRBJ2-7,TRBV20-1,TGCAGTGCTAGGGGCGGACAGGGGGCCTCCTACGAGCAGTACTTC,CSARGGQGASYEQYF
TRBD2,few,TRBJ2-2,TRBV20-1,TGCAGTGCTATTAATAGCGGGAGCGCCACCGGGGAGCTGTTTTTT,CSAINSGSATGELFF
NA,NA,TRBJ1-2,TRBV12-3/TRBV12-4,TGTGCCAGCAGCCCCCGGGACGAGGAGGGCTACACCTTC,CASSPRDEEGYTF
NA,NA,TRBJ2-7,TRBV10-3,TGTGCCATCAGGGGAGGTGGGAGCAGCTACGAGCAGTACTTC,CAIRGGGSSYEQYF
NA,few,TRBJ1-6,TRBV5-5,TGTGCCAGCAGCTTGTCTATAGTCGGGAGAATGGATTCACCCCTCCACTTT,CASSLSIVGRMDSPLHF
NA,many,TRBJ2-5,TRBV7-9,TGTGCCAGCAGCCCCGACGGAGGACTAATGGCCCAGTACTTC,CASSPDGGLMAQYF
NA,many,TRBJ2-7,TRBV5-1,TGCGCCAGCAGCTTGGAACTGAGCTCCTACGAGCAGTACTTC,CASSLELSSYEQYF
NA,few,TRBJ1-5,TRBV19,TGTGCCTCCGTCGCTTATAGCAATCAGCCCCAGCATTTT,CASVAYSNQPQHF
NA,NA,TRBJ1-3,TRBV2,TGTGCCAGCAGTGTATCCGGCAACTCTGGAAACACCATATATTTT,CASSVSGNSGNTIYF
NA,NA,TRBJ2-5,TRBV6-1,TGTGCCAGCACTGCCGATTTAAAGGGGACCCAGTACTTC,CASTADLKGTQYF
NA,NA,TRBJ2-7,TRBV14,TGTGCCAGCAGCCAGTCTAAATACTACGAGCAGTACTTC,CASSQSKYYEQYF
TRBD2,few,TRBJ2-2,TRBV29-1,TGCAGCGTTGAAGGAACGAGCGGGAGGGAGTACGGGGAGCTGTTTTTT,CSVEGTSGREYGELFF
TRBD1,few,TRBJ1-1,TRBV5-1,TGCGCCAGCAACCTCCGACAGGGTACTGAAGCTTTCTTT,CASNLRQGTEAFF
TRBD2,many,TRBJ2-1,TRBV12-3/TRBV12-4,TGTGCCAGCAGTTTAGCGGGAGCGGGAGAGCAGTTCTTC,CASSLAGAGEQFF
TRBD2,NA,TRBJ2-3,TRBV18,TGTGCCAGCTCACCAATCGGACTAGCGGGAGTTACCTCTAGCACAGATACGCAGTATTTT,CASSPIGLAGVTSSTDTQYF
TRBD1,NA,TRBJ2-5,TRBV7-9,TGTGCCAGCAGTTTTCCGGGACAGGGCCCGGAGACCCAGTACTTC,CASSFPGQGPETQYF
NA,few,TRBJ2-3,TRBV7-8,TGTGCCAGCACCTCGAGATGGGCTCGGCCCGAAGGGGATACGCAGTATTTT,CASTSRWARPEGDTQYF
NA,NA,TRBJ2-7,TRBV6-5,TGTGCCAGCAGTTACTCTCGGACTGCCTACGAGCAGTACTTC,CASSYSRTAYEQYF
NA,NA,TRBJ1-1,TRBV29-1,TGCAGCGCCATTGGGCTGAGGGGTTCGAACACTGAAGCTTTCTTT,CSAIGLRGSNTEAFF
NA,few,TRBJ2-1,TRBV7-2,TGTGCCAGCAGCTTAGTTGGGAGGTCCCACCAATCCTACAATGAGCAGTTCTTC,CASSLVGRSHQSYNEQFF
NA,NA,TRBJ1-4,TRBV20-1,TGCAGTGCTCTCCCTGGACAACTCAATGAAAAACTGTTTTTT,CSALPGQLNEKLFF
TRBD2,NA,TRBJ2-2,TRBV7-2,TGTGCCAGCAGCTTACGACTAGCGCTCAACACCGGGGAGCTGTTTTTT,CASSLRLALNTGELFF
NA,NA,TRBJ2-7,TRBV12-3/TRBV12-4,TGTGCCAGCAGTTTATTCGAGGGGACCTACGAGCAGTACTTC,CASSLFEGTYEQYF
NA,many,TRBJ2-1,TRBV4-3,TGCGCCAGCAGCCAAGATAAAGCCAGAGAGCAGTTCTTC,CASSQDKAREQFF
TRBD2,NA,TRBJ2-5,TRBV7-2,TGTGCCAGCAGCTCTAGCGGGAGAGGGGAGACCCAGTACTTC,CASSSSGRGETQYF
NA,few,TRBJ2-3,TRBV6-6,TGTGCCAGCAGTTACTCCCTTAGGCAGGGCGTGATTAGCACAGATACGCAGTATTTT,CASSYSLRQGVISTDTQYF
TRBD2,many,TRBJ2-3,TRBV4-2,TGTGCCAGCAGCCAAGAACCATCCTTGGGGGAGGGCGTCCATTTT,CASSQEPSLGEGVHF
NA,NA,TRBJ1-2,TRBV7-2,TGTGCCAGCAGCTTTCAGTACCAGGGCGATGGCTACACCTTC,CASSFQYQGDGYTF
TRBD2,NA,TRBJ2-1,TRBV12-3/TRBV12-4,TGTGCCAGCAGTTATGGACTAGCGCAATCCTACAATGAGCAGTTCTTC,CASSYGLAQSYNEQFF
NA,few,TRBJ2-1,TRBV20-1,TGCAGTGCTGGTGGGGGGAGGAATGAGCAGTTCTTC,CSAGGGRNEQFF
NA,NA,TRBJ2-7,TRBV19,TGTGCCAGTAGTATAGGTGGCGGGATTGGCTACGAGCAGTACTTC,CASSIGGGIGYEQYF